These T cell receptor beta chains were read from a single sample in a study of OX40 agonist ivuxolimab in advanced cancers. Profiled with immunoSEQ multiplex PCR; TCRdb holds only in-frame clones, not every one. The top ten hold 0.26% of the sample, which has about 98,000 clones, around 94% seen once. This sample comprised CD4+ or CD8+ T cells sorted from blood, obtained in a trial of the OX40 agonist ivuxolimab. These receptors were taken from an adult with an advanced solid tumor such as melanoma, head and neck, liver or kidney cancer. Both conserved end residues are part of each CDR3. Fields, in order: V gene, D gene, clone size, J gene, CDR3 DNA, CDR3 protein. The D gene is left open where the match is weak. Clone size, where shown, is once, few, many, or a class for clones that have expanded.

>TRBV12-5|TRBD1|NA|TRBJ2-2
TGTGCTAGTGGTAAAGGACAGGGGGCCGGGGAGCTGTTTTTT
CASGKGQGAGELFF
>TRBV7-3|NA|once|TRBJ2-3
TGTGCCAGCAGCCCCCATGCCGGGACCACCACAGATACGCAGTATTTT
CASSPHAGTTTDTQYF
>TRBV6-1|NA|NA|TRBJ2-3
TGTGCCAGCACCGAGCAGGGCTCTAGCACAGATACGCAGTATTTT
CASTEQGSSTDTQYF
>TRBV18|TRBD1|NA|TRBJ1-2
TGTGCCAGCTCACCAGGGACAGACTATGGCTACACCTTC
CASSPGTDYGYTF
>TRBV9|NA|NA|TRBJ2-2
TGTGCCAGCAGCGTAGCTACCCTAGTTCAGGATTACACCGGGGAGCTGTTTTTT
CASSVATLVQDYTGELFF
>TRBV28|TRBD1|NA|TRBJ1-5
TGTGCCAGCTCGACAGGGTCCTTCCCCAATTCCCAGCATTTT
CASSTGSFPNSQHF
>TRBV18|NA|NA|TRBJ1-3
TGTGCCAGCTCACTCACCCCCCAGATCACCATATATTTT
CASSLTPQITIYF
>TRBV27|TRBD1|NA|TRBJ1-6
TGTGCCAGCAGTTTATCGGCTTGGTCCCGGGACAGGGTAGGAAGTTCACCCCTCCACTTT
CASSLSAWSRDRVGSSPLHF
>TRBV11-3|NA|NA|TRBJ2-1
TGTGCCAGCAGCTCTATTAGCGGCTACAATGAGCAGTTCTTC
CASSSISGYNEQFF
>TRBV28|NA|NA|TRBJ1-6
TGTGCCAGCAGTTTGAACGGCCCCCCCCGGGGACACTTT
CASSLNGPPRGHF
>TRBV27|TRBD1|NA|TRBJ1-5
TGTGCCAGCAGTTCGAGGACAGGGAATGGGCAGCCCCAGCATTTT
CASSSRTGNGQPQHF
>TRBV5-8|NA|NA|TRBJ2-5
TGTGCCAGCAGCTTGTTTCACCAGACCCAGTACTTC
CASSLFHQTQYF
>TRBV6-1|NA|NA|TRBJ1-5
TGTGCCAGCAGTGAAGGTATCAACCAGCCCCAGCATTTT
CASSEGINQPQHF
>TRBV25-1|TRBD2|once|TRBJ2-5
TGTGCCAGCAGTCGGAAGTCTAGCGGGAGCTGGGAGACCCAGTACTTC
CASSRKSSGSWETQYF
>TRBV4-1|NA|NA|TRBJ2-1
TGCGCCAGCAGCCAGGGGTGGGGTGGCGAGCAGTTCTTC
CASSQGWGGEQFF
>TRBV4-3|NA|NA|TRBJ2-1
TGCGCCAGCAGCCCAACCACATCATCCTACAATGAGCAGTTCTTC
CASSPTTSSYNEQFF
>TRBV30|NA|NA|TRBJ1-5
TGTGCCTGGAGTGTCGGGGCTAGCAATCAGCCCCAGCATTTT
CAWSVGASNQPQHF
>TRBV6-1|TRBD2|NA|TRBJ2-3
TGTGCCAGCAGTGACAGCGGGAGGGCGGCTACGCAGTATTTT
CASSDSGRAATQYF
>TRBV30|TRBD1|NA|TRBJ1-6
TGTGCCTGGAGTGGGACAGGGAGATCACCCCTCCACTTT
CAWSGTGRSPLHF
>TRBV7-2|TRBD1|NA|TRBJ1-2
TGTGCCAGCAGCTTAGCAACAGGGGGCGCCTCTGGCTACACCTTC
CASSLATGGASGYTF
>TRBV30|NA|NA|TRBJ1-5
TGTGCCTGGAGTTCCGCCAGGAGTTATAGCAATCAGCCCCAGCATTTT
CAWSSARSYSNQPQHF
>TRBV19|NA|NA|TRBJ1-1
TGTGCCAGTAGGAGTAGCTTGAACACTGAAGCTTTCTTT
CASRSSLNTEAFF
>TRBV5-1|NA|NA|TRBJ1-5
TGCGCCAGCAGCTTGGAACAAAGGGGTCAGCCCCAGCATTTT
CASSLEQRGQPQHF
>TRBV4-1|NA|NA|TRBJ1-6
TGCGCCAGCAGCCAAATTACCATGGGGACACTGAATTCACCCCTCCACTTT
CASSQITMGTLNSPLHF
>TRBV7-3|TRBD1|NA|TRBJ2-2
TGTGCCAGCAGCTTATCGGGGACAGGGTTAACCGGGGAGCTGTTTTTT
CASSLSGTGLTGELFF
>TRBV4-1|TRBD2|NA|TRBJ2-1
TGCGCCAGCTCCGGGCGGGAGCGGTGGTCCAATGAGCAGTTCTTC
CASSGRERWSNEQFF
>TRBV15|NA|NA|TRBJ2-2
TGTGCCACCAGCACAGTAAACACCGGGGAGCTGTTTTTT
CATSTVNTGELFF
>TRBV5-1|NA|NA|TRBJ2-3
TGCGCCAGCAGCCTGGGCGCCGGGGACCTGGGGGATACGCAGTATTTT
CASSLGAGDLGDTQYF
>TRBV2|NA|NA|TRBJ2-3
TGTGCCAGCAGTGAATCCCCCGGGAACACAGATACGCAGTATTTT
CASSESPGNTDTQYF